This T cell receptor beta chain was obtained from a study of response to subunit inactivated influenza vaccine. Each CDR3 protein gets one entry after TCRdb re-called the RT-PCR reads with MiXCR. The sample yields approximately 310,000 distinct CDR3 sequences, 21% seen once. This clonotype was seen a few times. Its antigen remains unknown. This CDR3 contains 17 residues. Per the germline V gene, CDR1 is MDHEN and CDR2 is SYDVKM. J was trimmed by 2 bases and V by 4 bases; bases with no gene match: 11. The study's findings and limits: The authors proposed limited new T cell recruitment per seasonal influenza vaccination.

Specimen: PBMCs from blood, collected 21 months after vaccination. This receptor was taken from a man in his fifties or sixties who received an inactivated influenza vaccine. The genes are TRBV28 and TRBJ2-4; TRBD1 matches 7 bases. The DNA for the CDR3 is TGTGCCAGCAGTTACGGGACAGCATTAGGACCCAAAAACATTCAGTACTTC. Protein product: CASSYGTALGPKNIQYF.